Sequencing of this TCR beta chain was carried out in a study of neurological immune-mediated disorders. The unsorted libraries were produced from 2 million PBMCs held at -80 C. Each CDR3 protein gets one entry after TCRdb re-called the 5' RACE reads with MiXCR. The sample shows about 120,000 distinct CDR3 sequences, around 3% of them seen only once. The CDR3 is made up of 15 amino acids. Germline V CDR1 and CDR2: SGHRS, YFSETQ. With 0 bases removed from V and 4 bases from J, the gap between germline ends came to 13 bases. This clonotype was seen at least ten times. The specimen sequenced was PBMCs. V usage is TRBV5-1 and J usage is TRBJ1-1; D is perhaps TRBD1 (6 bases). This TCR came from a woman younger than 45 with multiple sclerosis. Here the CDR3 DNA reads TGCGCCAGCAGCTTGGACCTCAGGGGAGGCACTGAAGCTTTCTTT. This encodes CASSLDLRGGTEAFF.